Presented here are 25 T cell receptor beta chains from one specimen sequenced in a study of T cells in Graves' hyperthyroidism and ophthalmopathy. RNA transcripts served as the template for amplifying TCR beta CDR3 regions. HTBI primers were the set used in a first-round RT-PCR of the TCR CDR3. TCRdb processed the multiplex PCR reads anew with MiXCR; each CDR3 protein has one entry. The sample lists hundreds of thousands of distinct CDR3 sequences, approximately 15% occurring once. The sequenced material came from blood. The source is a woman between 40 and 55 years old with Graves' ophthalmopathy.

For this clonotype: At one end, the junction sequence differs from germline, possibly due to a read error. The V call is TRBV29-1, the J call TRBJ2-7; tentatively, D is TRBD1 (7 bases). Per the germline V gene, CDR1 is SQVTM and CDR2 is ANQGSEA. The CDR3 contains 14 residues. The DNA for the CDR3 is TGCAGCGTCGAAGCAGGGGGGCCTTCCTACGAGCAGTACTTC. This codes for CSVEAGGPSYEQYF.

The chain has TRBV7-2 and TRBJ2-1; D unclear. The length of the CDR3 is 13 residues. The germline V and J ends were trimmed by 0 bases and 10 bases, with 10 bases remaining between them. Germline CDR1 and CDR2: SGHTA and FQGNSA. The CDR3 DNA reads as TGTGCCAGCAGCTTAGCCGGAGTAGGGGAGCAGTTCTTC. Residues: CASSLAGVGEQFF. The variable domain in full, with the rest retrieved from reference TRBV7-2 and TRBJ2-1, is GAGVSQSPSNKVTEKGKDVELRCDPISGHTALYWYRQSLGQGLEFLIYFQGNSAPDKSGLPSDRFSAERTGGSVSTLTIQRTQQEDSAVYLCASSLAGVGEQFFGPGTRLTVL.

To note about this clonotype: This may be a read error, as it is one base from a much larger clone. The rearrangement links TRBV5-1 to TRBJ2-7, with TRBD2 matching over 11 bases. The CDR3 covers 15 residues. Germline assignment: CDR1 SGHRS and CDR2 YFSETQ. Trimming cost V 0 bases and J 7 bases; bases outside gene matches: 6. The CDR3 coding sequence is TGCGCCAGCAGCTTGGAGGGTAGCGGGAGGGATGAGCAGTACTTC. This translates into CASSLEGSGRDEQYF.

Comments on this clonotype: Since a much larger clone is just one base distant, this may be a read error. Since the CDR3 does not end with the conserved phenylalanine or tryptophan, this likely comes from a read error. The J gene is TRBJ1-1, the V gene TRBV2; D perhaps matches TRBD1 (6 bases). In germline, CDR1 is SNHLY, CDR2 FYNNEI. The V end was cut by 7 bases, the J end by 2 bases, with 11 bases between. The CDR3 extends over 13 amino acids. The CDR3: CASKRGVNTEAFL. Written as DNA, the CDR3 is TGTGCCAGCAAGAGGGGGGTAAACACTGAAGCTTTCCTT.

This clonotype was recorded a few times. The rearrangement uses TRBV19 and TRBJ2-1; maybe TRBD2 (6 bases). CDR1 is LNHDA, CDR2 SQIVND, per germline (reference sequence). The CDR3 runs to 15 residues. Trimming removed 9 bases at V and 2 bases at J, with 17 bases between. The CDR3 region has the DNA TGTGCCAGCCGAAGGAGCGGGCTAGCCTACAATGAGCAGTTCTTC. It is translated as CASRRSGLAYNEQFF. Filled out from reference TRBV19 and TRBJ2-1, the complete variable domain reads DGGITQSPKYLFRKEGQNVTLSCEQNLNHDAMYWYRQDPGQGLRLIYYSQIVNDFQKGDIAEGYSVSREKKESFPLTVTSAQKNPTAFYLCASRRSGLAYNEQFFGPGTRLTVL.

In its sample, this clonotype was seen many times. The chain uses TRBV20-1 and TRBJ1-1, with D possibly matching TRBD1 (6 bases). The CDR3 spans 14 residues. Trimming shortened V by 2 bases and J by 4 bases, and 14 bases separated the two germline ends. Germline V gene sequence: CDR1 DFQATT, CDR2 SNEGSKA (reference sequence). CDR3 residues: CSARQGNWLTEAFF. Here the CDR3 DNA reads TGCAGTGCTAGACAGGGGAATTGGCTCACTGAAGCTTTCTTT.

The sample holds many counts of this clonotype. The chain links TRBV5-5 to TRBJ2-7; 8 nucleotides line up with TRBD2. Germline assignment: CDR1 SGHKS and CDR2 YYEKEE (reference sequence). Trimming cost V 2 bases and J 4 bases; bases outside gene matches: 8. The CDR3 loop spans 15 amino acids. CDR3 loop: CASSLGLAGSYEQYF. For the CDR3, the DNA is TGTGCCAGCAGCTTAGGGTTAGCGGGATCGTACGAGCAGTACTTC.

This clonotype has more than one count but fewer than ten. The chain carries TRBV5-1 and TRBJ2-7, with TRBD1 matching 8 bases. CDR3 length equals 14 residues. The germline CDR1 and CDR2 sequences are SGHRS and YFSETQ. V gave up 4 bases and J gave up 2 bases; unmatched junction bases: 5. The CDR3 here is CASSAGQGAYEQYF. CDR3 bases: TGCGCCAGCAGCGCAGGACAGGGAGCCTACGAGCAGTACTTC. The variable domain in full, with the rest retrieved from reference TRBV5-1 and TRBJ2-7, is KAGVTQTPRYLIKTRGQQVTLSCSPISGHRSVSWYQQTPGQGLQFLFEYFSETQRNKGNFPGRFSGRQFSNSRSEMNVSTLELGDSALYLCASSAGQGAYEQYFGPGTRLTVT.

The genes are TRBV19 and TRBJ1-2; TRBD1 aligns across 7 bases. Looked up from germline, CDR1 is LNHDA and CDR2 is SQIVND (reference sequence). With V trimmed by 7 bases and J by 4 bases, 6 bases remained unmatched. There are 13 residues in the CDR3. CDR3 in amino acids: CASKDRTSYGYTF. CDR3 in DNA: TGTGCCAGTAAGGACAGGACAAGCTATGGCTACACCTTC.

This clonotype has ten or more counts. A read error may account for a junction end that differs from germline. This sequence joins TRBV28 and TRBJ2-7; D is perhaps TRBD2 (6 bases). Per the germline V gene, CDR1 is MDHEN and CDR2 is SYDVKM. The CDR3 has 15 amino acids. The CDR3 loop reads CASSPRRAGPYVQYF. The CDR3 DNA sequence: TGTGCCAGCAGCCCACGGAGGGCAGGACCCTACGTGCAGTACTTC.

The gene calls are TRBV5-1 and TRBJ2-7, with D uncertain. Germline values: CDR1 SGHRS, CDR2 YFSETQ. Trimming removed 6 bases at V and 0 bases at J, with 13 bases between. The CDR3 has 14 amino acids. The CDR3 sequence: CASKSGGSSYEQYF. In DNA form, the CDR3 reads TGCGCCAGCAAATCTGGCGGATCCTCCTACGAGCAGTACTTC.

The chain links TRBV11-2 to TRBJ2-3; D possibly matches TRBD1 or TRBD2 (7 bases each). The V gene's germline CDR1 is SGHAT and CDR2 FQNNGV. The CDR3 consists of 19 residues. V was pared by 0 bases and J by 2 bases, with 21 bases between. In nucleotides, the CDR3 is TGTGCCAGCAGCTTAGATCGGCAGCTGCAGGGGGGGGCCACAGATACGCAGTATTTT. This translates into CASSLDRQLQGGATDTQYF.

This clonotype was detected many times. V and J are TRBV7-9 and TRBJ2-1; 10 bases are a match to TRBD2. Trimming removed 7 bases from V and 3 bases from J; junction bases left unmatched: 6. In germline, CDR1 is SEHNR, CDR2 FQNEAQ (reference sequence). The CDR3 runs to 15 residues. The CDR3 reads CASNTGLAYYNEQFF. DNA for the CDR3: TGTGCCAGCAACACGGGACTAGCGTACTACAATGAGCAGTTCTTC.

This clonotype was found a few times. V and J are TRBV20-1 and TRBJ2-1; 7 nucleotides match TRBD1. The CDR3 is 18 amino acids. Germline V gene data show CDR1 as DFQATT and CDR2 as SNEGSKA (reference sequence). Trimming removed 6 bases from V and 1 base from J; junction bases left unmatched: 18. The CDR3 loop reads CSAHDHRGLRLSYNEQFF. CDR3 nucleotides: TGCAGTGCCCACGACCATAGGGGGCTCCGCTTATCCTACAATGAGCAGTTCTTC.

This clonotype was seen at least ten times. The chain joins TRBV2 to TRBJ1-2, with D perhaps TRBD1 (5 bases). The CDR3 contains 16 residues. Germline V lookup: CDR1 SNHLY, CDR2 FYNNEI. Trimming cost V 0 bases and J 5 bases, with 16 bases left between them. The CDR3 DNA reads as TGTGCCAGCAGTGAAGCGCTTCATCCTGGGGGGTATGGCTACACCTTC. It translates to CASSEALHPGGYGYTF.

This clonotype was observed a handful of times. An end of the junction does not agree with germline; a read error may underlie this. The CDR3 sequence: CASSLGSMSGNTIYF. CDR3 bases: TGTGCCAGCAGCTTGGGGTCGATGTCTGGAAACACCATATATTTT. The chain recombines TRBV5-1 with TRBJ1-3; no clear D. Per germline, CDR1 SGHRS and CDR2 YFSETQ. CDR3 length equals 15 residues.

The rearrangement links TRBV12-3 or TRBV12-4 to TRBJ2-4, with unresolved D. With 8 bases removed from V and 1 base from J, the gap between germline ends came to 9 bases. This CDR3 contains 13 residues. CDR3 residues: CASRSGAKNIQYF. In nucleotides, the CDR3 is TGTGCCAGCCGTAGTGGGGCCAAAAACATTCAGTACTTC.

The sample holds many counts of this clonotype. V and J are TRBV3-1 and TRBJ1-1; weak D call: TRBD1 (5 bases). CDR1 LGHDT and CDR2 YNNKEL come from the germline V gene (reference sequence). This CDR3 comprises 13 residues. V lost 6 bases, J lost 2 bases, and 10 bases lay in between. The chain's CDR3 is CASRLDRNTEAFF. CDR3 in DNA: TGTGCCAGCAGACTAGACAGAAACACTGAAGCTTTCTTT.

The chain couples TRBV4-2 to TRBJ1-6, with D unresolved. The V gene's germline CDR1 is LGHNA and CDR2 YNFKEQ. Trimming pared 3 bases from V and 9 bases from J, leaving 15 bases between. The CDR3 is 15 residues long. This CDR3 is CASSQDRFLSSPLHF. DNA of the CDR3: TGTGCCAGCAGCCAGGACCGCTTTTTGAGTTCACCCCTCCACTTT.

This clonotype has at least ten counts. This chain links TRBV12-3 or TRBV12-4 with TRBJ2-7; 8 bases fit TRBD1. CDR3 length: 13 residues. J was trimmed by 3 bases and V by 5 bases; bases with no gene match: 3. The CDR3: CASSRTGNYEQYF. CDR3 bases: TGTGCCAGCAGTCGGACAGGGAACTACGAGCAGTACTTC.

The table lists this clonotype with many counts. J is TRBJ2-5 and V is TRBV3-1, with 8 bases identical to TRBD1. V lost 0 bases to trimming and J lost 2 bases; unmatched junction nucleotides: 2. Germline loops: CDR1 LGHDT, CDR2 YNNKEL (reference sequence). The CDR3 spans 15 residues. The CDR3 spells CASSQEGDRQETQYF. Written as DNA, the CDR3 is TGTGCCAGCAGCCAAGAAGGGGACAGGCAAGAGACCCAGTACTTC.

This clonotype was observed many times. V and J are TRBV6-1 and TRBJ2-5, with 8 bases aligning to TRBD2. Trimming took 6 bases from V and 4 from J; bases not matched to a gene: 10. The CDR3 is made up of 15 amino acids. The germline V gene has CDR1 MNHNS and CDR2 SASEGT. The CDR3 here is CASRVAGLMGETQYF. The CDR3 DNA is TGTGCCAGCAGGGTAGCGGGGTTGATGGGAGAGACCCAGTACTTC.

This clonotype was counted many times. The J gene is TRBJ2-3, the V gene TRBV28, with TRBD1 as a possible D gene (7 bases). Germline CDR1 is MDHEN and CDR2 is SYDVKM. The CDR3 is 18 amino acids. Trimming cost V 6 bases and J 2 bases, with 24 bases left between them. CDR3 amino acids: CASSLNRGWGVFTDTQYF. CDR3 nucleotides: TGTGCCAGCAGCCTCAACAGGGGTTGGGGGGTGTTCACAGATACGCAGTATTTT.

J is TRBJ1-2 and V is TRBV2, with a weak D call TRBD1 (5 bases). V was trimmed by 5 bases and J by 9 bases, leaving 16 bases between them. The CDR3 covers 13 residues. Germline-derived CDR1 and CDR2 are SNHLY and FYNNEI. This CDR3 is CASSIDEGRRYTF. In DNA form, the CDR3 reads TGTGCCAGCAGTATAGACGAGGGGCGACGCTACACCTTC.

The sample holds many counts of this clonotype. The chain employs TRBV5-5 and TRBJ2-3, with D unresolved. Germline V lookup: CDR1 SGHKS, CDR2 YYEKEE (reference sequence). Trimming removed 4 bases at V and 3 bases at J, with 6 bases between. This CDR3 spans 12 amino acids. The CDR3 DNA follows: TGTGCCAGCAGCCTGATGACAGATACGCAGTATTTT. Its protein is CASSLMTDTQYF.